A selection of T cell receptor beta chains follows, all from one sample in a study of CD8 T cells in Susac syndrome. TCRdb recomputed calls from the immunoSEQ multiplex PCR reads with MiXCR, one row per CDR3 protein. The sample has 200,000 to 250,000 distinct CDR3 sequences; about 94% are singletons. Specimen: CD4+ T cells from PBMCs. The receptors derive from a human donor with Susac syndrome. Both conserved end residues are part of each CDR3. The D gene is left open where the match is weak. Only part of the rows carry a size: once, few, many, or a class if the clone is expanded.

d_gene | j_gene | v_gene | abundance | CDR3aa | CDR3nt
- | TRBJ2-5 | TRBV12-3/TRBV12-4 | - | CASSFRAEETQYF | TGTGCCAGCAGTTTCAGGGCAGAAGAGACCCAGTACTTC
- | TRBJ1-1 | TRBV20-1 | - | CSARLKNTEAFF | TGCAGTGCTAGACTCAAGAACACTGAAGCTTTCTTT
- | TRBJ2-3 | TRBV12-3/TRBV12-4 | - | CASSSDTQYF | TGTGCCAGCAGTTCCGATACGCAGTATTTT
TRBD1 | TRBJ1-6 | TRBV30 | - | CAWSSAPGGNSPLHF | TGTGCCTGGAGTTCGGCCCCAGGGGGTAATTCACCCCTCCACTTT
- | TRBJ1-5 | TRBV30 | once | CAWRTMGGFGPQHF | TGTGCCTGGAGAACAATGGGGGGGTTTGGGCCCCAGCATTTT
- | TRBJ1-4 | TRBV20-1 | - | CSAIRTVDEKLFF | TGCAGTGCTATTCGGACGGTTGATGAAAAACTGTTTTTT
- | TRBJ1-2 | TRBV19 | - | CASSGGEVFNYGYTF | TGTGCCAGTAGCGGTGGGGAGGTCTTCAACTATGGCTACACCTTC
- | TRBJ1-2 | TRBV12-3/TRBV12-4 | - | CASSLWNNYGYTF | TGTGCCAGCAGTTTATGGAATAACTATGGCTACACCTTC
- | TRBJ2-3 | TRBV27 | - | CASREGKLSTDTQYF | TGTGCCAGCAGGGAGGGGAAGCTGAGCACAGATACGCAGTATTTT
TRBD1 | TRBJ1-6 | TRBV20-1 | - | CSALRGQGYNSPLHF | TGCAGTGCCCTGCGGGGACAGGGCTATAATTCACCCCTCCACTTT
TRBD2 | TRBJ2-1 | TRBV6-2/TRBV6-3 | - | CASSKTSGGRHNEQFF | TGTGCCAGCAGCAAAACTAGCGGGGGTCGCCACAATGAGCAGTTCTTC
TRBD1 | TRBJ1-2 | TRBV20-1 | - | CSAPGQGDKGYTF | TGCAGTGCTCCCGGACAGGGGGACAAAGGCTACACCTTC
- | TRBJ1-1 | TRBV18 | - | CASSPRGGEEAFF | TGTGCCAGCTCACCTAGGGGGGGGGAAGAAGCTTTCTTT
TRBD1 | TRBJ2-2 | TRBV24-1 | - | CATSDQGQVTGELFF | TGTGCCACCAGTGATCAGGGACAGGTCACCGGGGAGCTGTTTTTT
- | TRBJ2-5 | TRBV7-2 | - | CASSLGQRVQETQYF | TGTGCCAGCAGCTTAGGGCAACGGGTGCAAGAGACCCAGTACTTC
- | TRBJ1-1 | TRBV7-9 | - | CASSLLEAFF | TGTGCCAGCAGCTTACTTGAAGCTTTCTTT
- | TRBJ2-5 | TRBV6-6 | - | CASSYGQEETQYF | TGTGCCAGCAGTTACGGGCAGGAAGAGACCCAGTACTTC